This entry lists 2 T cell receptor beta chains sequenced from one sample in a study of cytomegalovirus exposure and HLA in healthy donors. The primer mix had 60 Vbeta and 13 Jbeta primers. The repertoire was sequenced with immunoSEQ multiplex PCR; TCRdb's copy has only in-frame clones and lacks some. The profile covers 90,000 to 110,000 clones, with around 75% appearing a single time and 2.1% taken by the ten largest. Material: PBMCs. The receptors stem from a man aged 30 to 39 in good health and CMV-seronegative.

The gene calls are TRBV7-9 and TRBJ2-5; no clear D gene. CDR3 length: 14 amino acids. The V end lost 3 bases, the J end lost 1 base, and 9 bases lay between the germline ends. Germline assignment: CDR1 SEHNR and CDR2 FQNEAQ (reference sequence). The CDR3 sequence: CASSFVYAQETQYF. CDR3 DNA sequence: TGTGCCAGCAGCTTTGTCTACGCCCAAGAGACCCAGTACTTC.

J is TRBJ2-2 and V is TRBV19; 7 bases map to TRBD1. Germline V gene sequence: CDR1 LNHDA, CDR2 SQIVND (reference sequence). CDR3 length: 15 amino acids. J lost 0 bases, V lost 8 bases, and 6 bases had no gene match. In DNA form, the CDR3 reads TGTGCCAGTCGCCGACAGGGAACGAACACCGGGGAGCTGTTTTTT. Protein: CASRRQGTNTGELFF. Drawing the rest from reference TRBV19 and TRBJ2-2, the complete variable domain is DGGITQSPKYLFRKEGQNVTLSCEQNLNHDAMYWYRQDPGQGLRLIYYSQIVNDFQKGDIAEGYSVSREKKESFPLTVTSAQKNPTAFYLCASRRQGTNTGELFFGEGSRLTVL.